The text below deals with one TCR beta chain. The antigen is unknown. This PCR relied on a set of 60 Vbeta primers and 13 Jbeta primers. The assay was immunoSEQ multiplex PCR, and TCRdb's table has in-frame clones only and misses some. The sample contains approximately 86,000 clones, about 85% of which appear only once. The data stem from a study of cytomegalovirus exposure and HLA in healthy donors. Study information: An analysis done earlier identified 100 million to 140 million unique TCR beta sequences from 190 million or so T cells. Study-level points and caveats: With high specificity and sensitivity, the classifier reportedly diagnosed cytomegalovirus status. Among TCR beta chains, those listed as cytomegalovirus-associated numbered fewer than 200. There were some public TCRs occurring in many donors, but most TCR sequences were rare.

Germline CDR1 reads MGHRA; CDR2 reads YSYEKL. V was cut by 0 bases and J by 4 bases, with 10 bases left in between. The CDR3 length is 14 residues. The chain carries TRBV4-1 and TRBJ2-7; D is unresolved. The sample consisted of PBMCs. The sequence was collected from a middle-aged man in good health and CMV-seropositive. DNA for the CDR3: TGCGCCAGCAGCCAAGATTTAGATCCTTACGAGCAGTACTTC. It translates to CASSQDLDPYEQYF.